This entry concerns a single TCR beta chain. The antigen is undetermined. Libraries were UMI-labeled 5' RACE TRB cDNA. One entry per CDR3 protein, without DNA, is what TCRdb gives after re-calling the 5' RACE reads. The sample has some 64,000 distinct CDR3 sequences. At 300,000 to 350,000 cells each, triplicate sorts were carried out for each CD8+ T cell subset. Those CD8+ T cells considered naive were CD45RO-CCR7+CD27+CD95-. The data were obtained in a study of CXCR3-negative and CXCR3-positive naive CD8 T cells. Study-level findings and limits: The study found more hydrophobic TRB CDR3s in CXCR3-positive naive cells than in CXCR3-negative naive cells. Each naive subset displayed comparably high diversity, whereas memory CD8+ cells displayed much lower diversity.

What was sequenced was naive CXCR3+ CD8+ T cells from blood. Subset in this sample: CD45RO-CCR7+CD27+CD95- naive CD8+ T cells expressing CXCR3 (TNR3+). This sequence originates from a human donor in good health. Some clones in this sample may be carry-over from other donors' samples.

This CDR3 reads CASKRTGQETQYF. V usage is TRBV7-8 and J usage is TRBJ2-5; TCRdb gives TRBD1 as the D gene, but with no DNA this cannot be confirmed. In germline, CDR1 is SGHVS, CDR2 FQNEAQ. CDR3 length equals 13 residues.